The 11 T cell receptor beta chains presented below share a single source sample, sequenced in a study of control samples from healthy donors and cancer patients (dated by TCRdb to 2020 to 2022). Receptors were amplified or captured by the immunoSEQ multiplex PCR assay. Entries here come from immuneACCESS through TCRdb and include only in-frame sequences with V and J called. Some clones fail to appear in such tables; in the studies checked, an unresolved V gene covers under half of the shortfall, and the cause of the remainder is unknown. The sample yields more than 75,000 clones; approximately 80% were counted once. Approximately 10% of the sample is in the top ten clones. The source material was blood. The receptors originated from a woman under 40 in good health.

The chain combines TRBV24-1 with TRBJ2-1; D remains unclear. Trimming shortened V by 12 bases and J by 10 bases, and 24 bases separated the two germline ends. The CDR3 length is 14 residues. Germline-derived CDR1 and CDR2 are KGHDR and SFDVKD. The CDR3 DNA is TGTGCCCCCACCTCGATTACAGAATCGAGGGAGCAGTTCTTC. It yields the protein CAPTSITESREQFF.

This sequence joins TRBV18 and TRBJ1-5; D remains unclear. The CDR3 contains 13 residues. The V end was cut by 6 bases, the J end by 4 bases, with 10 bases between. Germline assignment: CDR1 KGHSH and CDR2 LQKENI. The CDR3 coding sequence is TGTGCCAGCTCCCGCGGCCCGAATCAGCCCCAGCATTTT. This sequence encodes CASSRGPNQPQHF.

In its sample, this clone was seen a few times. V gene TRBV10-1 combines with J gene TRBJ1-1, with a tentative D call TRBD1 (6 bases). Trimming stripped 6 bases from V and 0 bases from J, with 8 bases between. The CDR3 sequence is 13 residues long. Germline V gene data show CDR1 as WNHNN and CDR2 as SYGVQD (reference sequence). This chain's CDR3 is CASRRGVNTEAFF. The CDR3 DNA reads TGCGCCAGCAGGAGGGGGGTGAACACTGAAGCTTTCTTT.

The gene calls are TRBV9 and TRBJ1-4; weak D call: TRBD1 (6 bases). Germline V CDR1 and CDR2: SGDLS, YYNGEE. Trimming removed 6 bases from V and 7 bases from J, with 16 bases in between. This CDR3 has 14 amino acids. CDR3 DNA: TGTGCCAGCAACACCGGGACAACCTCTGAAAAACTGTTTTTT. Its protein is CASNTGTTSEKLFF.

The chain links TRBV10-3 to TRBJ2-7; D unresolved. The CDR3 length is 15 residues. Trimming took 4 bases from V and 3 from J, leaving 16 bases between them. Germline CDR1 ENHRY, CDR2 SYGVKD. In DNA, the CDR3 is TGTGCCATCAGTGGCGGTCGGGTGACGGACTACGAGCAGTACTTC. This encodes CAISGGRVTDYEQYF.

There are many counts of this clone. The rearrangement joins TRBV7-6 to TRBJ1-6; 7 bases map to TRBD1. Germline V gene lookup returns CDR1 SGHVS and CDR2 FNYEAQ. There are 14 residues in the CDR3. V shed 5 bases, J shed 7 bases, and the junction held 5 bases outside the gene matches. CDR3 sequence reads: CASSPDRPNSPLHF. The CDR3, as DNA: TGTGCCAGCAGCCCGGACAGGCCGAATTCACCCCTCCACTTT.

The J gene is TRBJ2-1, the V gene TRBV7-6, with TRBD2 matching over 7 bases. V lost 5 bases and J lost 5; bases outside the gene matches: 3. This CDR3 has 13 amino acids. Per the germline V gene, CDR1 is SGHVS and CDR2 is FNYEAQ. CDR3 in DNA: TGTGCCAGCAGCACGGGACTAAACAATGAGCAGTTCTTC. It translates to CASSTGLNNEQFF.

The chain has TRBV6-5 and TRBJ2-5, with TRBD2 matching 8 bases. Trimming took 0 bases from V and 5 from J; bases not matched to a gene: 5. Germline lookup yields CDR1 MNHEY and CDR2 SVGAGI. The CDR3 is 15 amino acids. The CDR3 spells CASSYSPGGRETQYF. The CDR3 DNA follows: TGTGCCAGCAGTTACTCACCGGGGGGGCGTGAGACCCAGTACTTC.

The V and J genes are TRBV6-5 and TRBJ2-7, with D hard to call. Trimming shortened V by 11 bases and J by 2 bases, and 16 bases separated the two germline ends. Germline CDR1 is MNHEY and CDR2 is SVGAGI. The CDR3 totals 13 residues. CDR3 loop: CACQRGVAYEQYF. The CDR3 DNA reads TGTGCCTGCCAAAGAGGCGTAGCCTACGAGCAGTACTTC.

This clone was counted once. The CDR3 region has the DNA TGTGCCAGCAGCTTATTTGGGGGCACCGGAAATCAGCCCCAGCATTTT. This translates into CASSLFGGTGNQPQHF. The rearrangement links TRBV7-2 to TRBJ1-5, with D tentatively TRBD1 (6 bases). The germline V gene encodes CDR1 SGHTA and CDR2 FQGNSA. CDR3 length equals 16 residues. Trimming took off 2 bases at V and 4 bases at J, with 15 bases between the two ends.

V usage is TRBV2 and J usage is TRBJ2-3; 12 positions agree with TRBD2. CDR1 SNHLY and CDR2 FYNNEI come from the germline V gene. The CDR3 contains 17 residues. V shed 7 bases and J 4 bases; nucleotides not matched to a gene: 12. The chain's CDR3 is CASIPSGGAGVADTQYF. CDR3 nucleotide sequence: TGTGCCAGCATACCTAGCGGGGGGGCCGGGGTTGCAGATACGCAGTATTTT.